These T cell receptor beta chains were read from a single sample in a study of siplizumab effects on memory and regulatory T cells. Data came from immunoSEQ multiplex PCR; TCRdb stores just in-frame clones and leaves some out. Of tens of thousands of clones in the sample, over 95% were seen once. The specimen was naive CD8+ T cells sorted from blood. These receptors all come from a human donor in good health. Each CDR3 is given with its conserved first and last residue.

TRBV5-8 CASSFILDRDRGTKNIQYF
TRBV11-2 CASSSKHWTSGSREETQYF
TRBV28 CASTTGTGIMNTEAFF
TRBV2 CASSGVTGAFYEQYF
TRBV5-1 CASSIGQGGNYGYTF
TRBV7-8 CASMPPTGVNVLTF
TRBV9 CASSLDEGGYTF
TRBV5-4 CASSSFAGEQFF
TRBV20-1 CSLQRNYGYTF
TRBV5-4 CASSLEGTNYGYTF
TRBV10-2 CASNFAGGPNEQYF
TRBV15 CATSRGQAGNTIYF
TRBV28 CASSPLLREQGSSGANVLTF
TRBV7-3 CASSFTGNTEAFF
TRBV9 CASSLAVSYNEQFF
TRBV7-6 CASSLVKVDRLSSYEQYF
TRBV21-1 CASSKDRPYEQYF
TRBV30 CAWGAGVEQFF
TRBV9 CASSVQGSGNTIYF
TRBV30 CALHRVENTIYF
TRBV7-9 CASSLLGSGPYEQYF
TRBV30 CAWSVITYEQYF
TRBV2 CASSEPTSTDTQYF
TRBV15 CATSRDRAEETQYF
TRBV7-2 CASSLGYEGSSGNTIYF
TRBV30 CAWKRELTDTQYF
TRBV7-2 CASSLWGQGIEPQHF
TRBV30 CAWRAGATNTGELFF
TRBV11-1 CASSDGTSAVRDTQYF
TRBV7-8 CASSLTGGGGETQYF
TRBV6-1 CASRVSGTGGIEQYF
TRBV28 CASSFLAGVSGELFF
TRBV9 CASSARDLTYEQYF
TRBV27 CASSHPQYF
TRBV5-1 CASSPGLPSGANVLTF
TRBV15 CATSRSGLAGAEQYF
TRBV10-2 CASSEDQYTDTQYF
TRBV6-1 CASLQQREGTDTQYF
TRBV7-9 CASSLEQGRYGYTF
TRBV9 CASSAHISAGGPGELFF
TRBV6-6 CASSYSPQYF
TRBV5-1 CASSSSGIVPSYEQYF
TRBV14 CASSQDRAPAIFEQFF
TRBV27 CASSLSKGLALHEQYF
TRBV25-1 CARSGGGQGVLYEQYF